The clone carrying this T cell receptor (beta chain) showed up just a few times. Its target is not known. The record originates from a study of vaccination effects on CD4 cells after COVID-19. General study results and limits: At late timepoints after vaccination, vaccine- and infection-induced clones shrank markedly.

Measured with immunoSEQ multiplex PCR; TCRdb has only the in-frame clones, and not every one. The profile shows around 28,000 clones, 77% of them singletons. Before sequencing took place, the ViraFEST assay used viral peptide pools to expand antigen-specific CD4+ T cells. The culture ran for roughly 10 days before CD4+ T cells were isolated. PCR showed that the person got SARS-CoV-2 infection at some point between March and December 2020. On day 3 and again on day 7, half the medium was replaced with IL-2 medium. The V segment lost 4 bases and the J segment 6 bases; nucleotides outside the gene matches: 10. The V gene's germline CDR1 is SNHLY and CDR2 FYNNEI. CDR3 length: 15 amino acids.

This chain joins TRBV2 and TRBJ1-2, with TRBD1 matching over 8 bases. The TCR comes from a human donor who had a prior SARS-CoV-2 infection. Sample: CD4+ T cells from PBMCs cultured with HCoV-NL63 spike peptides, taken before COVID-19 vaccination. This chain's CDR3 is CASSGGTGVRDGYTF. The DNA of the CDR3 is TGTGCCAGCAGTGGTGGGACAGGCGTAAGGGATGGCTACACCTTC. The full variable domain, rest sourced from reference TRBV2 and TRBJ1-2, is EPEVTQTPSHQVTQMGQEVILRCVPISNHLYFYWYRQILGQKVEFLVSFYNNEISEKSEIFDDQFSVERPDGSNFTLKIRSTKLEDSAMYFCASSGGTGVRDGYTFGSGTRLTVV.